The 32 T cell receptor beta chains listed next were all sequenced from one sample in a study of T cell changes during pregnancy in multiple sclerosis. TCRdb's table, derived via immunoSEQ multiplex PCR, lists solely in-frame clones and lacks some. The sample yields fewer than 65,000 clones, roughly 93% seen once. The starting material was peripheral blood, obtained in the second trimester of pregnancy. The source is a female donor with multiple sclerosis, enrolled in a pregnancy study.

The V call is TRBV11-3, the J call TRBJ1-5, with no clear D. The V gene lost 0 bases and the J gene lost 7 bases, with 7 bases spanning the gap. Germline V gene sequence: CDR1 SGHNT, CDR2 YENEEA. The CDR3 runs 13 residues. The CDR3 protein is CASSLDVAQPQHF. CDR3 sequence (DNA): TGTGCCAGCAGCTTAGATGTAGCCCAGCCCCAGCATTTT.

The rearrangement joins TRBV7-9 to TRBJ2-7; D gene unclear. The CDR3 is 14 amino acids. Looked up from germline, CDR1 is SEHNR and CDR2 is FQNEAQ (reference sequence). Trimming removed 4 bases from V and 3 bases from J, with 13 bases in between. CDR3 in amino acids: CASSSSGPHYEQYF. DNA of the CDR3: TGTGCCAGCAGCTCATCGGGTCCTCACTACGAGCAGTACTTC.

This rearrangement joins TRBV7-2 to TRBJ2-2; 12 bases fit TRBD2. Germline CDR1 SGHTA, CDR2 FQGNSA. With V trimmed by 5 bases and J by 5 bases, 9 bases remained unmatched. The CDR3 runs 17 residues. In DNA, the CDR3 is TGTGCCAGCAGCCCCCAACTAGCGGGAGGAACGACCGGGGAGCTGTTTTTT. It is translated as CASSPQLAGGTTGELFF.

This clone appeared once. The J gene is TRBJ2-1, the V gene TRBV6-5, with 12 nucleotides matching TRBD2. CDR3 length: 16 amino acids. Per germline, CDR1 MNHEY and CDR2 SVGAGI. The ends lost 2 bases at V and 7 bases at J; junction bases unmatched: 6. Here the CDR3 reads CASSYLGLAGGNEQFF. CDR3 nucleotides: TGTGCCAGCAGTTACCTCGGGCTAGCGGGAGGGAATGAGCAGTTCTTC.

The rearrangement uses TRBV19 and TRBJ2-7; 10 bases align to TRBD1. Looked up from germline, CDR1 is LNHDA and CDR2 is SQIVND (reference sequence). The CDR3 extends over 15 amino acids. V lost 6 bases to trimming and J lost 3 bases; unmatched junction nucleotides: 8. The CDR3 coding sequence is TGTGCCAGTAGACCTCGACAGGGGGCAATCTACGAGCAGTACTTC. Amino acids: CASRPRQGAIYEQYF.

The V call is TRBV28, the J call TRBJ2-2; TRBD2 agrees at 12 bases. Germline V gene lookup returns CDR1 MDHEN and CDR2 SYDVKM. This CDR3 contains 17 residues. Trimming cost V 5 bases and J 2 bases; bases outside gene matches: 6. The CDR3 reads CASSQRLAGVNTGELFF. The CDR3 nucleotides read TGTGCCAGCAGTCAAAGACTAGCGGGAGTCAACACCGGGGAGCTGTTTTTT.

This clone has a single count. This chain uses TRBV7-9 with TRBJ1-2; no clear D gene. CDR1 SEHNR and CDR2 FQNEAQ come from the germline V gene (reference sequence). V gave up 1 base and J gave up 4 bases, with 10 bases separating them. The CDR3 runs to 14 residues. In nucleotides, the CDR3 is TGTGCCAGCAGCTTAGAGTGGGGAGGCTATGGCTACACCTTC. This sequence encodes CASSLEWGGYGYTF. Together with reference TRBV7-9 and TRBJ1-2, the CDR3 gives the full variable domain: DTGVSQNPRHKITKRGQNVTFRCDPISEHNRLYWYRQTLGQGPEFLTYFQNEAQLEKSRLLSDRFSAERPKGSFSTLEIQRTEQGDSAMYLCASSLEWGGYGYTFGSGTRLTVV.

V gene TRBV28 combines with J gene TRBJ2-1; 8 nucleotides match TRBD2. The CDR3 runs to 15 residues. Germline loops: CDR1 MDHEN, CDR2 SYDVKM. V was clipped by 3 bases and J by 6 bases; unmatched bases: 7. DNA for the CDR3: TGTGCCAGCAGTTTGCCCGGGAGGGCCCCCAATGAGCAGTTCTTC. The encoded protein is CASSLPGRAPNEQFF.

J is TRBJ2-3 and V is TRBV4-3, with 9 bases fitting TRBD2. This CDR3 region has 17 residues. Germline V CDR1 and CDR2: LGHNA, YSLEER. V was pared by 0 bases and J by 1 base, with 5 bases of the junction left unmatched. The DNA for the CDR3 is TGCGCCAGCAGCCAAGATTCCCGGACTAGCGGCACAGATACGCAGTATTTT. Residues: CASSQDSRTSGTDTQYF.

This clone was seen just once. This chain joins TRBV7-9 and TRBJ1-1; 9 bases align to TRBD1. Germline CDR1 reads SEHNR; CDR2 reads FQNEAQ (reference sequence). The CDR3 is 13 amino acids. V dropped 8 bases and J dropped 4; count of bases not matched to a gene: 5. Written as DNA, the CDR3 is TGTGCCAGCCGGGACAGGGCATCCACTGAAGCTTTCTTT. Encoded protein: CASRDRASTEAFF.

The gene calls are TRBV7-9 and TRBJ1-1, with a weak D call TRBD1 (5 bases). The germline CDR1 and CDR2 sequences are SEHNR and FQNEAQ (reference sequence). The CDR3 totals 13 residues. V lost 3 bases to trimming and J lost 6 bases, with 11 bases between them. The chain's CDR3 is CASSFGGAAEAFF. Here the CDR3 DNA reads TGTGCCAGCAGCTTCGGGGGTGCCGCTGAAGCTTTCTTT.

This rearrangement joins TRBV29-1 to TRBJ2-5; TRBD2 agrees at 8 bases. From germline, CDR1 is SQVTM and CDR2 ANQGSEA. The CDR3 runs to 13 residues. J gave up 2 bases and V 8 bases, and 7 bases lay outside the gene matches. CDR3 in amino acids: CSPSQREQETQYF. The DNA of the CDR3 is TGCAGCCCCTCCCAGCGGGAGCAAGAGACCCAGTACTTC.

The chain carries TRBV2 and TRBJ1-1; 7 bases are a match to TRBD1. This CDR3 is built from 13 residues. Looked up from germline, CDR1 is SNHLY and CDR2 is FYNNEI. Germline trimming cut 5 bases from V and 4 bases from J; bases unmatched to any gene: 4. The CDR3 DNA follows: TGTGCCAGCAGTTTGAACAGGGGCACTGAAGCTTTCTTT. This encodes CASSLNRGTEAFF.

The rearrangement links TRBV6-1 to TRBJ1-1; D unresolved. V dropped 4 bases and J dropped 5 bases, with 11 bases sitting between them. The germline V gene has CDR1 MNHNS and CDR2 SASEGT. CDR3 length: 13 amino acids. DNA of the CDR3: TGTGCCAGCAGTGCACTAAGGTATACTGAAGCTTTCTTT. Protein sequence: CASSALRYTEAFF.

This clone occurred once. This chain links TRBV25-1 with TRBJ2-1; TRBD1 agrees at 7 bases. Germline values: CDR1 MGHDK, CDR2 SYGVNS. The CDR3 is made up of 14 amino acids. After removal of 10 bases from V and 3 bases from J, the junction contained 9 bases not matched to a gene. The CDR3 region is CATADRARYNEQFF. The CDR3 bases are TGTGCCACCGCCGACAGGGCTCGCTACAATGAGCAGTTCTTC.

This rearrangement joins TRBV10-3 to TRBJ1-5; D unclear. This CDR3 comprises 12 residues. Trimming stripped 0 bases from V and 6 bases from J, with 3 bases between. Germline values: CDR1 ENHRY, CDR2 SYGVKD. CDR3 protein: CAISESGQPQHF. The CDR3 region has the DNA TGTGCCATCAGTGAGTCCGGTCAGCCCCAGCATTTT.

The chain carries TRBV6-5 and TRBJ2-7, with 8 bases that match TRBD2. This CDR3 is 13 amino acids long. Germline CDR1 reads MNHEY; CDR2 reads SVGAGI. J was trimmed by 7 bases and V by 2 bases; bases with no gene match: 4. CDR3 bases: TGTGCCAGCAGTTACCGGACTAGCAGGGAGCAGTACTTC. Its translation: CASSYRTSREQYF.

The chain links TRBV6-1 to TRBJ2-3; 7 nucleotides match TRBD2. The germline gives CDR1 MNHNS, CDR2 SASEGT. CDR3 length equals 15 residues. Trimming cost V 4 bases and J 1 base; bases outside gene matches: 5. CDR3: CASSGLSGGTDTQYF. CDR3 nucleotides: TGTGCCAGCAGTGGTCTCAGCGGGGGCACAGATACGCAGTATTTT.

V and J are TRBV6-4 and TRBJ2-6; D may be TRBD1 (7 bases). CDR3 size: 19 residues. Trimming took off 4 bases at V and 2 bases at J, with 21 bases between the two ends. Germline V gene data show CDR1 as MRHNA and CDR2 as SNTAGT. CDR3 region: CASSASGGGLGAGANVLTF. The DNA for the CDR3 is TGTGCCAGCAGTGCTAGTGGAGGGGGCCTCGGGGCTGGGGCCAACGTCCTGACTTTC.

The chain carries TRBV11-2 and TRBJ2-1, with D possibly being TRBD2 (5 bases). The ends were cut back, 0 bases at V and 8 bases at J, with 11 bases in the middle. Germline CDR1 is SGHAT and CDR2 is FQNNGV. This CDR3 is built from 14 residues. The CDR3 loop reads CASSLDNGVHEQFF. The CDR3 coding sequence is TGTGCCAGCAGCTTAGATAACGGGGTGCATGAGCAGTTCTTC.

V usage is TRBV7-9 and J usage is TRBJ2-7; 13 bases map to TRBD2. Germline CDR1 and CDR2: SEHNR and FQNEAQ (reference sequence). J was trimmed by 7 bases and V by 6 bases; bases with no gene match: 9. The CDR3 runs 15 residues. The CDR3 here is CASSNGLAGATEQYF. DNA of the CDR3: TGTGCCAGCAGTAACGGACTAGCGGGAGCTACAGAGCAGTACTTC.

The chain joins TRBV19 to TRBJ2-2; unclear D gene. Trimming cost V 1 base and J 5 bases, with 5 bases left between them. This CDR3 region has 13 residues. CDR1 is LNHDA and CDR2 is SQIVND in the germline V gene (reference sequence). The CDR3 nucleotides are TGTGCCAGTAGTATAGGTGCGACCGGGGAGCTGTTTTTT. The encoded protein is CASSIGATGELFF.

This chain joins TRBV6-1 and TRBJ1-1; a weak D match, TRBD1 (6 bases). The V end lost 7 bases, the J end lost 1 base, and 16 bases lay between the germline ends. The CDR3 spans 15 residues. Germline V gene lookup returns CDR1 MNHNS and CDR2 SASEGT. CDR3 in amino acids: CASTTGRAKNTEAFF. In DNA, the CDR3 is TGTGCCAGCACTACAGGGCGGGCGAAGAACACTGAAGCTTTCTTT.

The V gene is TRBV5-1, the J gene TRBJ1-1; 8 nucleotides line up with TRBD1. The CDR3 runs 15 residues. Germline CDR1 reads SGHRS; CDR2 reads YFSETQ. The junction had 9 bases not matched to a gene; V was cut back by 3 bases and J by 5 bases. CDR3 bases: TGCGCCAGCAGCTCCTTCCAGGGGGCGAATACTGAAGCTTTCTTT. It is translated as CASSSFQGANTEAFF.

The chain carries TRBV7-8 and TRBJ1-4; TRBD1 matches 9 bases. V shed 3 bases and J 5 bases; nucleotides not matched to a gene: 1. Germline loops: CDR1 SGHVS, CDR2 FQNEAQ. The CDR3 is 14 residues long. This CDR3 is CASSFGQGNEKLFF. CDR3 coding DNA: TGTGCCAGCAGCTTTGGACAGGGGAATGAAAAACTGTTTTTT. The full variable domain, its missing parts supplied by reference TRBV7-8 and TRBJ1-4, is GAGVSQSPRYKVAKRGQDVALRCDPISGHVSLFWYQQALGQGPEFLTYFQNEAQLDKSGLPSDRFFAERPEGSVSTLKIQRTQQEDSAVYLCASSFGQGNEKLFFGSGTQLSVL.

The V call is TRBV19, the J call TRBJ2-1; weak D call: TRBD2 (6 bases). Germline CDR1 LNHDA, CDR2 SQIVND (reference sequence). There are 15 residues in the CDR3. V was cut by 8 bases and J by 7 bases, with 21 bases left in between. Here the CDR3 reads CASSTGTLRSNEQFF. CDR3 in DNA: TGTGCCAGTTCAACCGGGACTCTGAGGTCTAATGAGCAGTTCTTC.

J is TRBJ2-3 and V is TRBV7-8; D is undetermined. Trimming shortened V by 7 bases and J by 0 bases, and 20 bases separated the two germline ends. This CDR3 is 17 amino acids long. Germline loops: CDR1 SGHVS, CDR2 FQNEAQ. The CDR3 reads CASTLYRMERSTDTQYF. CDR3 bases: TGTGCCAGCACCCTGTATCGAATGGAGAGGAGCACAGATACGCAGTATTTT.

J is TRBJ1-1 and V is TRBV6-1; TRBD1 is a possible D gene (6 bases). The CDR3 sequence is 12 residues long. Trimming removed 9 bases at V and 1 base at J, with 9 bases between. The germline V gene has CDR1 MNHNS and CDR2 SASEGT. DNA for the CDR3: TGTGCCAGTAGGGGGACGAACACTGAAGCTTTCTTT. Amino acid sequence: CASRGTNTEAFF.

The rearrangement links TRBV5-6 to TRBJ2-1; TRBD2 aligns across 7 bases. Germline values: CDR1 SGHDT, CDR2 YYEEEE. V lost 2 bases to trimming and J lost 4 bases; unmatched junction nucleotides: 6. This CDR3 has 15 amino acids. In nucleotides, the CDR3 is TGTGCCAGCAGCTTCTCAGCAGCGGGGTACAATGAGCAGTTCTTC. Translation: CASSFSAAGYNEQFF.

The chain couples TRBV6-4 to TRBJ2-1; 7 bases fit TRBD2. With V trimmed by 0 bases and J by 9 bases, 11 bases remained unmatched. Germline loops: CDR1 MRHNA, CDR2 SNTAGT. The length of the CDR3 is 16 residues. The CDR3 DNA follows: TGTGCCAGCAGTGACTCGAGTACCGCTTCGGGGGGTGAGCAGTTCTTC. Translating it yields CASSDSSTASGGEQFF.

This CDR3 reads CASSRQTGDTEAFF. The CDR3 bases are TGTGCCAGCTCACGCCAGACAGGGGACACTGAAGCTTTCTTT. V usage is TRBV18 and J usage is TRBJ1-1, with 8 bases identical to TRBD1. The length of the CDR3 is 14 residues. Germline CDR1 reads KGHSH; CDR2 reads LQKENI. After removal of 4 bases from V and 3 bases from J, the junction contained 4 bases not matched to a gene.

The J gene is TRBJ2-5, the V gene TRBV14; D not resolved. CDR1 is SGHDN and CDR2 is FVKESK in the germline V gene. V shed 3 bases and J shed 5 bases, with 7 bases lying between them. The CDR3 loop spans 12 amino acids. The CDR3 spells CASSQQMETQYF. In DNA, the CDR3 is TGTGCCAGCAGCCAGCAGATGGAGACCCAGTACTTC. Full variable domain (rest looked up from reference TRBV14 and TRBJ2-5): EAGVTQFPSHSVIEKGQTVTLRCDPISGHDNLYWYRRVMGKEIKFLLHFVKESKQDESGMPNNRFLAERTGGTYSTLKVQPAELEDSGVYFCASSQQMETQYFGPGTRLLVL.